Shown below are 15 T cell receptor beta chains from a single sample sequenced in a study of cytomegalovirus exposure and HLA in healthy donors. PCR used 60 Vbeta primers and 13 Jbeta primers. Method: immunoSEQ multiplex PCR; TCRdb's copy keeps in-frame clones and lacks some. The sample lists under 200,000 clones; 75% were seen once. The sequenced sample consisted of PBMCs. Source of these receptors: a female donor in good health and CMV-seronegative.

This clone was observed a handful of times. The rearrangement links TRBV19 to TRBJ1-2; D gene uncertain. The germline V and J ends were trimmed by 5 bases and 4 bases, with 8 bases remaining between them. Germline CDR1 is LNHDA and CDR2 is SQIVND (reference sequence). The CDR3 contains 12 residues. The CDR3 sequence is CASSVGPYGYTF. CDR3 DNA: TGTGCCAGTAGTGTAGGGCCCTATGGCTACACCTTC.

CDR3 in DNA: TGCGCCAGCAGTGACAGGGATCCCCCCGAGCAGTACTTC. Protein sequence: CASSDRDPPEQYF. This chain links TRBV10-2 with TRBJ2-7; perhaps TRBD1 as D (5 bases). The germline V and J ends were trimmed by 3 bases and 6 bases, with 12 bases remaining between them. The CDR3 consists of 13 residues. Germline assignment: CDR1 WSHSY and CDR2 SAAADI.

The V and J genes are TRBV28 and TRBJ1-2; D gene ambiguous. CDR1 is MDHEN and CDR2 is SYDVKM in the germline V gene. CDR3 size: 15 residues. The V gene lost 5 bases and the J gene lost 1 base, with 14 bases spanning the gap. The CDR3 DNA reads TGTGCCAGCAGTCCCCGCTCGGCGGTTAACTATGGCTACACCTTC. Protein sequence: CASSPRSAVNYGYTF.

The rearrangement joins TRBV6-5 to TRBJ2-2, with TRBD2 as a possible D gene (6 bases). V was cut by 4 bases and J by 0 bases, with 9 bases left in between. The CDR3 is 15 residues long. From germline, CDR1 is MNHEY and CDR2 SVGAGI. CDR3 loop: CASSWEAANTGELFF. DNA of the CDR3: TGTGCCAGCAGTTGGGAGGCAGCGAACACCGGGGAGCTGTTTTTT.

V and J are TRBV23-1 and TRBJ2-5, with TRBD1 matching 8 bases. TRBV23-1 is an ORF; its function is uncertain. Trimming removed 0 bases from V and 6 bases from J; junction bases left unmatched: 18. The CDR3 spans 19 residues. CDR3 coding DNA: TGCGCCAGCAGTCAATCTGGGAGGACAGGGAAGCGCCGATATAAGACCCAGTACTTC. It codes for CASSQSGRTGKRRYKTQYF.

The chain combines TRBV19 with TRBJ1-5; D not certain. Germline CDR1 is LNHDA and CDR2 is SQIVND (reference sequence). This CDR3 comprises 14 residues. V was pared by 6 bases and J by 1 base, with 10 bases between. CDR3 DNA: TGTGCCAGTAGGTGGTTCGCGAGCAATCAGCCCCAGCATTTT. Translation: CASRWFASNQPQHF.

This clone was seen only a few times. Here the CDR3 reads CAMAPEGGPGVETQYF. CDR3 bases: TGTGCCATGGCCCCAGAGGGGGGGCCGGGGGTTGAGACCCAGTACTTC. V usage is TRBV7-2 and J usage is TRBJ2-5; D may be TRBD2 (7 bases). In germline, CDR1 is SGHTA, CDR2 FQGNSA. Between the trimmed V and J ends, which lost 10 bases and 5 bases, there was a span of 26 bases. The CDR3 is 16 residues long.

Only one count was recorded for this clone. The CDR3 bases are TGCGCCAGCAGCCAAGATCCCCCAGCGTCCGGGGAGCTGTTTTTT. It codes for CASSQDPPASGELFF. This chain uses TRBV4-3 with TRBJ2-2; D not certain. Trimming removed 0 bases from V and 6 bases from J, with 11 bases in between. The CDR3 covers 15 residues. Germline CDR1 is LGHNA and CDR2 is YSLEER.

The rearrangement joins TRBV28 to TRBJ1-4, with 7 bases fitting TRBD1. CDR3 length: 14 residues. Germline CDR1 is MDHEN and CDR2 is SYDVKM. With V trimmed by 6 bases and J by 7 bases, 8 bases remained unmatched. The CDR3 here is CASSPGDRFEKLFF. The CDR3 nucleotides read TGTGCCAGCAGCCCAGGGGACAGATTTGAAAAACTGTTTTTT.

This clone came up a few times. The chain couples TRBV11-2 to TRBJ2-7; D uncertain. The CDR3 extends over 14 amino acids. Germline CDR1 SGHAT, CDR2 FQNNGV. V lost 2 bases and J lost 4, with 12 bases in between. Here the CDR3 DNA reads TGTGCCAGCAGCTTATCACCGAGCCTGTACGAGCAGTACTTC. Its translation: CASSLSPSLYEQYF.

This chain links TRBV10-3 with TRBJ2-3, with a tentative D call TRBD1 (5 bases). The CDR3 spans 14 residues. Germline CDR1 and CDR2: ENHRY and SYGVKD. V lost 6 bases and J 0 bases, leaving 10 bases between the germline ends. The CDR3 loop is CAISQDRSTDTQYF. The CDR3 coding sequence is TGTGCCATCAGCCAAGACAGAAGCACAGATACGCAGTATTTT.

The V gene is TRBV18, the J gene TRBJ1-1, with 8 bases matching TRBD1. J lost 3 bases, V lost 4 bases, and 4 bases had no gene match. In germline, CDR1 is KGHSH, CDR2 LQKENI. The CDR3 extends over 14 amino acids. As DNA, the CDR3 is TGTGCCAGCTCACTACAGGGGGGTGACACTGAAGCTTTCTTT. Translating it yields CASSLQGGDTEAFF.

The chain carries TRBV7-9 and TRBJ2-7, with a weak D call TRBD2 (5 bases). CDR1 and CDR2 (germline): SEHNR, FQNEAQ (reference sequence). The CDR3 covers 13 residues. V was cut by 5 bases and J by 4 bases, with 12 bases left in between. In DNA form, the CDR3 reads TGTGCCAGCAGCCGCAGGACTGATTACGAGCAGTACTTC. Residues: CASSRRTDYEQYF. Variable domain in full (rest from reference TRBV7-9 and TRBJ2-7): DTGVSQNPRHKITKRGQNVTFRCDPISEHNRLYWYRQTLGQGPEFLTYFQNEAQLEKSRLLSDRFSAERPKGSFSTLEIQRTEQGDSAMYLCASSRRTDYEQYFGPGTRLTVT.

The chain joins TRBV9 to TRBJ2-3; a weak D match, TRBD2 (5 bases). There are 16 residues in the CDR3. V shed 0 bases and J shed 0 bases, with 11 bases lying between them. Germline CDR1 and CDR2: SGDLS and YYNGEE. The chain's CDR3 is CASSVVPSGSTDTQYF. The CDR3 DNA sequence: TGTGCCAGCAGCGTAGTCCCCAGCGGTAGCACAGATACGCAGTATTTT.

V and J are TRBV28 and TRBJ1-4; tentatively, D is TRBD1 (5 bases). V was trimmed by 6 bases and J by 8 bases, leaving 19 bases between them. Germline CDR1 is MDHEN and CDR2 is SYDVKM. CDR3 size: 15 residues. CDR3 sequence: CASRGSQGRLEKLFF. The CDR3 nucleotides are TGTGCCAGCAGGGGCTCGCAGGGCCGTCTCGAAAAACTGTTTTTT.